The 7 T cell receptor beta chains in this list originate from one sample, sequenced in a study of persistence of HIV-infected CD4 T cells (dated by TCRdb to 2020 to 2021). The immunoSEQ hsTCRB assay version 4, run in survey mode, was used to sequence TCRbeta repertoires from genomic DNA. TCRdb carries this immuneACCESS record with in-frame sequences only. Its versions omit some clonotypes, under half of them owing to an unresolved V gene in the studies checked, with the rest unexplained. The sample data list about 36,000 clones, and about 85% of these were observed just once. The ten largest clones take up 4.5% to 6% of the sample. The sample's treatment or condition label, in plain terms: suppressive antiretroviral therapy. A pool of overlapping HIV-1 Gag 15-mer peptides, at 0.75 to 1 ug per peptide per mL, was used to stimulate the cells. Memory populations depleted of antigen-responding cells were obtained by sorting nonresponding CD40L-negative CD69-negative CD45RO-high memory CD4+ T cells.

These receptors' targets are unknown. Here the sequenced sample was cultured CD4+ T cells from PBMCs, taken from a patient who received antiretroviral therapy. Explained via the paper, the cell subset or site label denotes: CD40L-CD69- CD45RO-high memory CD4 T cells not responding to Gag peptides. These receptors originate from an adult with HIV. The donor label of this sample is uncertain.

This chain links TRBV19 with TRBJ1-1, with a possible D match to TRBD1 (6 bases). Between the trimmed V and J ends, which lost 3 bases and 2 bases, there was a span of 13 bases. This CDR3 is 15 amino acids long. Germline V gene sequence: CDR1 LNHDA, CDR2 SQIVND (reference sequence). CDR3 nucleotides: TGTGCCAGTAGTATCACTGGACAGCCCAACACTGAAGCTTTCTTT. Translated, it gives CASSITGQPNTEAFF.

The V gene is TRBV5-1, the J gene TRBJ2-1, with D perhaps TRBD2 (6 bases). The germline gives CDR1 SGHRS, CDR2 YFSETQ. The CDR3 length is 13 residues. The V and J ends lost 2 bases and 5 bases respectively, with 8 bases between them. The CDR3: CASSFWTNNEQFF. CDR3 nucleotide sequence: TGCGCCAGCAGCTTTTGGACTAACAATGAGCAGTTCTTC. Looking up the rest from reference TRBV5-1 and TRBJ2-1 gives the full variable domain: KAGVTQTPRYLIKTRGQQVTLSCSPISGHRSVSWYQQTPGQGLQFLFEYFSETQRNKGNFPGRFSGRQFSNSRSEMNVSTLELGDSALYLCASSFWTNNEQFFGPGTRLTVL.

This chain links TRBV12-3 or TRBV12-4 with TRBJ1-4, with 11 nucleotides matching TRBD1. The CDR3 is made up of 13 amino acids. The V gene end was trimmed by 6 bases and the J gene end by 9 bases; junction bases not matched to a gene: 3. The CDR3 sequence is CASRGTGGQKLFF. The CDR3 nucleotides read TGTGCCAGCAGGGGGACAGGGGGTCAAAAACTGTTTTTT.

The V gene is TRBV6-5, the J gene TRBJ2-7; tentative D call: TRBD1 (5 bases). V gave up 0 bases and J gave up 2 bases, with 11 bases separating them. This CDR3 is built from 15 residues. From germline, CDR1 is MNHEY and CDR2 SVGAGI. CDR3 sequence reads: CASSYSGHLPYEQYF. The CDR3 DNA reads TGTGCCAGCAGTTACTCGGGGCACCTCCCCTACGAGCAGTACTTC.

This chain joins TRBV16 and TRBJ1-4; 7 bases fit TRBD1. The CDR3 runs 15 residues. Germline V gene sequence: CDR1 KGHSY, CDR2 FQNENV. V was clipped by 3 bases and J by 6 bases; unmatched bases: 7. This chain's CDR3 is CASSQRTGGYEKLFF. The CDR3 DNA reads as TGTGCCAGCAGCCAGCGGACAGGCGGATATGAAAAACTGTTTTTT.

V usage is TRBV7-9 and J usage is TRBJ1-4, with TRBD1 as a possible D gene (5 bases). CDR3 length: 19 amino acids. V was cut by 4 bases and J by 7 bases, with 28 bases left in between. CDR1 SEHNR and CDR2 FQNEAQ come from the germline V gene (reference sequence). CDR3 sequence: CASSSLGTPFMGLAEKLFF. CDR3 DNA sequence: TGTGCCAGCAGCTCACTCGGGACTCCGTTTATGGGGCTTGCTGAAAAACTGTTTTTT.

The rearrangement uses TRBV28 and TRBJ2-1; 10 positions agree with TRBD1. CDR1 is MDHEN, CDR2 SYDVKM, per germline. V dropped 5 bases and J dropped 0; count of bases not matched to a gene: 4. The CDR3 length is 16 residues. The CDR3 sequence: CASSRTGGVSYNEQFF. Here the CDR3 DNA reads TGTGCCAGCAGTCGGACAGGGGGTGTCTCCTACAATGAGCAGTTCTTC.